This paragraph covers one TCR beta chain sequence. Trimming pared 2 bases from V and 0 bases from J, leaving 9 bases between. Germline-derived CDR1 and CDR2 are SGHRS and YFSETQ. The CDR3 length is 14 residues. This specimen belongs to a study of cytomegalovirus exposure and HLA in healthy donors. The PCR had 60 Vbeta and 13 Jbeta primers. The protocol was immunoSEQ multiplex PCR, while the TCRdb copy is restricted to in-frame clones and leaves out a portion. The repertoire includes 100,000 to 150,000 clones, about 79% of them detected once, and just under 3% sits in the top ten. Sequencing was carried out using PBMCs. The source of this sequence is a woman younger than 35 in good health and CMV-seropositive. The chain joins TRBV5-1 to TRBJ2-7, with D perhaps matching TRBD2 (6 bases). The CDR3 DNA is TGCGCCAGCAGCTTCACAGCGGGCTCCTACGAGCAGTACTTC. It translates to CASSFTAGSYEQYF.